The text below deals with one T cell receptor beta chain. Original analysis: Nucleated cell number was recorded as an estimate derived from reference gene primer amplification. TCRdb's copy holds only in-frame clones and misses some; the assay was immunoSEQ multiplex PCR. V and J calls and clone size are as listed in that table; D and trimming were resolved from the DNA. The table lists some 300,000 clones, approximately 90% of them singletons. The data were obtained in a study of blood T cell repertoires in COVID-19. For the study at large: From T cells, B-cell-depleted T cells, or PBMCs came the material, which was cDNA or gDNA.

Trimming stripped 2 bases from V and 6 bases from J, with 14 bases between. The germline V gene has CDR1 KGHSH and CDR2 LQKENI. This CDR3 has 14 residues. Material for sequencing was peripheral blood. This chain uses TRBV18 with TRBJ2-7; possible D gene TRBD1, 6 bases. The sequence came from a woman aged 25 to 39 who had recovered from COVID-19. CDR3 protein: CASSPEAQGGEQYF. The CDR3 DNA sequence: TGTGCCAGCTCACCAGAAGCACAGGGTGGCGAGCAGTACTTC.